This TCR beta chain was captured in a study of beta chain features in type 1 diabetes. About the research overall: Patients shared similar age, gender and cell yields with healthy donors.

Remarks on this clone: Its antigen remains unknown.

The investigators reverse transcribed all of the isolated RNA, so they sequenced expressed TCRB transcripts. Some clones are missing from TCRdb's copy, which holds only in-frame ones; the method was immunoSEQ multiplex PCR. The data contain 680,000 or so clones, around 15% of them singletons. Study findings and constraints: Among all four CD4+ subsets, Type 1 diabetes patients had TCRB CDR3s that were moderately but significantly shorter.

The receptor was derived from a man younger than 35 in good health. The specimen was naive CD4+ T cells from blood.

The DNA for the CDR3 is TGTGCCAGCTCACCACCGCCCAGGGGAGGGGCGGCCAAAAACATTCAGTACTTC. Translation: CASSPPPRGGAAKNIQYF. This chain connects TRBV18 to TRBJ2-4; D is possibly TRBD2 (7 bases). Trimming shortened V by 0 bases and J by 1 base, and 16 bases separated the two germline ends. Germline CDR1 is KGHSH and CDR2 is LQKENI. The CDR3 is made up of 18 amino acids.